These T cell receptor beta chains were read from a single sample in a study of CD8 T cells in Susac syndrome. TCRdb analysed the immunoSEQ multiplex PCR reads with MiXCR anew, one entry per CDR3 protein. The data contain about 200,000 distinct CDR3 sequences, over 85% of them seen just once; the ten biggest clones take up 0.1%. The sample consisted of CD4+ T cells from PBMCs. All receptors derive from a human donor in good health. CDR3s include the opening cysteine and the closing phenylalanine or tryptophan. D genes are given only for firm matches. The listing skips clone size in some rows; elsewhere it reads once, few, many or a size class.

V gene,clone size,J gene,D gene,CDR3 protein,CDR3 DNA
TRBV5-1,NA,TRBJ2-7,TRBD1,CASSLMQGAGEQYF,TGCGCCAGCAGCTTGATGCAGGGGGCAGGAGAGCAGTACTTC
TRBV7-2,once,TRBJ1-1,TRBD1,CASGDRAPLVPEAFF,TGTGCCAGCGGTGACAGGGCTCCCCTTGTTCCTGAAGCTTTCTTT
TRBV12-3/TRBV12-4,once,TRBJ2-7,NA,CASSLRSGRSYEQYF,TGTGCCAGCAGTTTACGTTCTGGTCGGTCCTACGAGCAGTACTTC
TRBV6-1,NA,TRBJ1-5,NA,CASSEGPYQPQHF,TGTGCCAGCAGTGAAGGTCCTTATCAGCCCCAGCATTTT
TRBV5-1,NA,TRBJ1-6,TRBD1,CASSFTGTGISPLHF,TGCGCCAGCAGCTTCACCGGGACAGGGATCTCACCCCTCCACTTT
TRBV12-3/TRBV12-4,NA,TRBJ1-1,TRBD1,CASSLIRGLGTEAFF,TGTGCCAGCAGTTTAATCAGGGGGCTTGGGACTGAAGCTTTCTTT
TRBV2,NA,TRBJ1-1,NA,CASSGLWGFGNTEAFF,TGTGCCAGCAGTGGGTTGTGGGGGTTTGGGAACACTGAAGCTTTCTTT
TRBV20-1,NA,TRBJ1-5,TRBD1,CSVSTGTDQPQHF,TGCAGTGTTTCGACAGGGACCGATCAGCCCCAGCATTTT
TRBV28,NA,TRBJ1-2,TRBD1,CASSPRDRESYGYTF,TGTGCCAGCAGTCCCCGGGACAGGGAGTCCTATGGCTACACCTTC
TRBV28,NA,TRBJ1-1,TRBD1,CASRLQGTEAFF,TGTGCCAGCAGACTACAGGGGACTGAAGCTTTCTTT
TRBV15,NA,TRBJ2-7,TRBD2,CATSRDLAGGSYEQYF,TGTGCCACCAGCAGAGATCTTGCGGGGGGGTCCTACGAGCAGTACTTC
TRBV29-1,NA,TRBJ2-1,TRBD1,CSVAPRQGYNEQFF,TGCAGCGTTGCCCCCCGACAGGGATACAATGAGCAGTTCTTC
TRBV4-3,NA,TRBJ2-5,TRBD2,CASSQSLAGGPETQYF,TGCGCCAGCAGCCAATCCCTAGCGGGGGGGCCTGAGACCCAGTACTTC
TRBV3-1,NA,TRBJ1-2,NA,CASNQGANYGYTF,TGTGCCAGCAATCAAGGAGCTAACTATGGCTACACCTTC
TRBV19,NA,TRBJ2-5,NA,CASSWTQQETQYF,TGTGCCAGTAGTTGGACGCAACAAGAGACCCAGTACTTC
TRBV28,NA,TRBJ2-3,NA,CASSRQELTDTQYF,TGTGCCAGCAGTAGACAGGAGCTCACAGATACGCAGTATTTT
TRBV12-3/TRBV12-4,NA,TRBJ1-2,NA,CASSFDRLYGYTF,TGTGCCAGCAGTTTCGACAGGCTCTATGGCTACACCTTC
TRBV7-9,NA,TRBJ2-3,TRBD2,CASSLRAGGPTDTQYF,TGTGCCAGCAGCTTACGAGCGGGGGGGCCCACAGATACGCAGTATTTT
TRBV3-1,NA,TRBJ2-7,NA,CASSQGWGTNEQYF,TGTGCCAGCAGCCAAGGGTGGGGGACGAACGAGCAGTACTTC
TRBV19,NA,TRBJ1-3,NA,CASSTDGGSGNTIYF,TGTGCCAGTAGTACCGACGGGGGGAGTGGAAACACCATATATTTT
TRBV5-4,few,TRBJ1-1,NA,CASSLGANTEAFF,TGTGCCAGCAGCTTAGGCGCGAACACTGAAGCTTTCTTT
TRBV4-1,NA,TRBJ2-1,NA,CASEPGTLSNEQFF,TGCGCCAGCGAACCCGGGACACTTTCCAATGAGCAGTTCTTC
TRBV24-1,few,TRBJ2-7,TRBD1,CATSGQGQGFHEQYF,TGTGCCACCAGTGGTCAAGGACAGGGGTTCCACGAGCAGTACTTC
TRBV2,NA,TRBJ2-6,NA,CASSRGVTGANVLTF,TGTGCCAGCAGTAGAGGGGTAACTGGGGCCAACGTCCTGACTTTC
TRBV7-9,NA,TRBJ1-6,NA,CASISSKQSNSPLHF,TGTGCCAGCATCTCTTCAAAACAGAGCAATTCACCCCTCCACTTT
TRBV19,NA,TRBJ2-1,NA,CASTTFDEQFF,TGTGCCAGCACAACATTCGATGAGCAGTTCTTC
TRBV29-1,NA,TRBJ1-2,TRBD1,CSVVRWPMTGAKGYTF,TGCAGCGTTGTCCGCTGGCCCATGACAGGGGCCAAGGGCTACACCTTC
TRBV7-2,NA,TRBJ1-5,TRBD1,CASSSQGISNQPQHF,TGTGCCAGCAGCTCACAGGGGATCAGCAATCAGCCCCAGCATTTT
TRBV20-1,NA,TRBJ2-7,NA,CSAQGPRNEQYF,TGCAGTGCCCAGGGGCCCAGGAACGAGCAGTACTTC
TRBV2,NA,TRBJ2-1,NA,CASREQGPSYNEQFF,TGTGCCAGCAGGGAACAGGGACCCTCCTACAATGAGCAGTTCTTC
TRBV2,once,TRBJ2-5,NA,CASSDARPPETQYF,TGTGCCAGCAGTGACGCTAGGCCCCCGGAGACCCAGTACTTC
TRBV19,NA,TRBJ2-6,NA,CASSIPRRWESSGANVLTF,TGTGCCAGTAGTATACCCCGTCGTTGGGAGAGCTCTGGGGCCAACGTCCTGACTTTC
TRBV5-1,once,TRBJ1-2,TRBD1,CASSLAGTDGYTF,TGCGCCAGCAGCTTGGCCGGGACAGATGGCTACACCTTC
TRBV9,NA,TRBJ2-7,TRBD2,CASSVAPGGRGASYEQYF,TGTGCCAGCAGCGTAGCCCCCGGGGGGCGGGGGGCCTCCTACGAGCAGTACTTC
TRBV28,NA,TRBJ1-6,NA,CASIQGPEGSPLHF,TGTGCCAGCATTCAGGGCCCCGAAGGTTCACCCCTCCACTTT
TRBV20-1,once,TRBJ1-5,NA,CSASGGAGHQPQHF,TGCAGTGCTAGTGGGGGGGCAGGGCATCAGCCCCAGCATTTT
TRBV6-5,NA,TRBJ2-1,NA,CASSYSADYNNEQFF,TGTGCCAGCAGTTACTCTGCGGACTACAACAATGAGCAGTTCTTC
TRBV7-9,NA,TRBJ2-2,NA,CASRTGRMNTGELFF,TGTGCCAGCAGAACCGGACGGATGAACACCGGGGAGCTGTTTTTT